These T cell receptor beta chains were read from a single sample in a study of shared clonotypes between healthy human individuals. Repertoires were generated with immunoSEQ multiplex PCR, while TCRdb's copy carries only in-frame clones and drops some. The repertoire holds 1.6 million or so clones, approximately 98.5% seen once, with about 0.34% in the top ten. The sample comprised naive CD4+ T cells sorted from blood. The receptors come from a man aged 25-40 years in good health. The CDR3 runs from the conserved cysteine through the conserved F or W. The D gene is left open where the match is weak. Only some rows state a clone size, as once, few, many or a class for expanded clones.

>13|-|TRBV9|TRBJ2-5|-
TGTGCCAGCAGCGTGACCCCCCTGGGGACCCAGTACTTC
CASSVTPLGTQYF
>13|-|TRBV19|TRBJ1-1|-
TGTGCCAGTAGTATATCCCCGAACACTGAAGCTTTCTTT
CASSISPNTEAFF
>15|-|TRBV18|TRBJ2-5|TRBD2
TGTGCCAGCTCACCACTGGGGGGGGTTCAAGAGACCCAGTACTTC
CASSPLGGVQETQYF
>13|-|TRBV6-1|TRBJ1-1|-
TGTGCCAGCAGTGCTCCGGGGCACACTGAAGCTTTCTTT
CASSAPGHTEAFF
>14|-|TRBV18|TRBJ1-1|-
TGTGCCAGCTCACAGCGAGGAGGGTGGGCTGAAGCTTTCTTT
CASSQRGGWAEAFF
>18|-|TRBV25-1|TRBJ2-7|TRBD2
TGTGCCAGCAGTGAGTCGACCTGGACTAGCGGGAGGGCCTACGAGCAGTACTTC
CASSESTWTSGRAYEQYF
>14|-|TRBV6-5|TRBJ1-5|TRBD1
TGTGCCAGCAGGGACAGGGGAAGGGGTCAGCCCCAGCATTTT
CASRDRGRGQPQHF
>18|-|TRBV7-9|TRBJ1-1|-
TGTGCCAGCAGCTTATTGGGGGTTGCCGGACTAATGAACACTGAAGCTTTCTTT
CASSLLGVAGLMNTEAFF
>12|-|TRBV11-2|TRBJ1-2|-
TGTGCCAGCAGCTTAGATAGGGCTGGCTACACCTTC
CASSLDRAGYTF
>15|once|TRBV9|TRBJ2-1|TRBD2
TGTGCCAGCGGAAGAATGGGGGAGGGTTACAATGAGCAGTTCTTC
CASGRMGEGYNEQFF
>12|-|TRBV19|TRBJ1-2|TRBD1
TGTGCCAGTAGTCTACTGACAGGGGGGTACACCTTC
CASSLLTGGYTF
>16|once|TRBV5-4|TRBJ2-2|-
TGTGCCAGCAGCTTGGGCGCTGGGCACAACACCGGGGAGCTGTTTTTT
CASSLGAGHNTGELFF
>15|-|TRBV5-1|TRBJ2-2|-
TGCGCCAGCAGGCTTGGGACGGTGGGCACCGGGGAGCTGTTTTTT
CASRLGTVGTGELFF
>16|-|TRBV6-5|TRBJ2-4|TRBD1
TGTGCCAGCAGTTACCGACAGGGGATGGCCAAAAACATTCAGTACTTC
CASSYRQGMAKNIQYF
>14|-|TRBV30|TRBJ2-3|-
TGTGCCTGGAGTGCTAGGGGGTCAACAGATACGCAGTATTTT
CAWSARGSTDTQYF
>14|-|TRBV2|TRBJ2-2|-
TGTGCCAGCAGCCGGGACACGAACACCGGGGAGCTGTTTTTT
CASSRDTNTGELFF
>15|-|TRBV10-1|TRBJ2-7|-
TGCGCCAGCAGTGAGTCGAACCCTACTCAATACGAGCAGTACTTC
CASSESNPTQYEQYF
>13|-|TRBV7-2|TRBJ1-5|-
TGTGCCAGCAGCTTAGACAGGGATCAGCCCCAGCATTTT
CASSLDRDQPQHF
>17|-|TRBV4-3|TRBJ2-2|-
TGCGCCAGCAGCCAAGATTTCGCTAAGCAGGCCACCGGGGAGCTGTTTTTT
CASSQDFAKQATGELFF
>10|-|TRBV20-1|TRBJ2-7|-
TGCAGTGCTAAGTTGGGAGTGGAGTACTTC
CSAKLGVEYF
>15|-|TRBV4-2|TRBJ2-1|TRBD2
TGTGCCAGCAGCCAAGGACTAGCGAAATACAATGAGCAGTTCTTC
CASSQGLAKYNEQFF
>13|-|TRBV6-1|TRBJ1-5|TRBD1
TGTGCCAGCAGCCGGGACAGGGGCCAGCCCCAGCATTTT
CASSRDRGQPQHF
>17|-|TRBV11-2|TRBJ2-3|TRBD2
TGTGCCAGCAGCTTACGGTACCCAGGACTAGCGGCGGGTACGCAGTATTTT
CASSLRYPGLAAGTQYF
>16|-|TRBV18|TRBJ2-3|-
TGTGCCAGCTCACTTGGAGGTGGAGGTCGCACAGATACGCAGTATTTT
CASSLGGGGRTDTQYF
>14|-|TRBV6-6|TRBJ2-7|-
TGTGCCAGCAGTTACAGCGGCAGGGCCCACGAGCAGTACTTC
CASSYSGRAHEQYF
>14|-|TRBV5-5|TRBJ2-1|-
TGTGCCAGCAGCTTGGCATCCGGTCACAATGAGCAGTTCTTC
CASSLASGHNEQFF
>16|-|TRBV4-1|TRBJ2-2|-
TGCGCCAGCAGCCCATACGGCTCGATGAACACCGGGGAGCTGTTTTTT
CASSPYGSMNTGELFF
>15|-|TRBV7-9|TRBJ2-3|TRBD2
TGTGCCAGCAGCTTATCGGGGGGAGTTGCAGATACGCAGTATTTT
CASSLSGGVADTQYF
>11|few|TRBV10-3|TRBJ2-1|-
TGTGCCATCGGAGGTGAGGGTGAGCAGTTCTTC
CAIGGEGEQFF
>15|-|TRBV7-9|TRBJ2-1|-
TGTGCCAGCAGCTTAGCCGTGGCCACCGGCAATGAGCAGTTCTTC
CASSLAVATGNEQFF
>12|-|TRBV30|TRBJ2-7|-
TGTGCCTGGATCGACACCACCTACGAGCAGTACTTC
CAWIDTTYEQYF
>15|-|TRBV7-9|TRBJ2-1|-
TGTGCCAGCAGCTTAGTCGGAGGGGCGGGCAATGAGCAGTTCTTC
CASSLVGGAGNEQFF
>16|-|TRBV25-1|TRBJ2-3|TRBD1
TGTGCCAGCAGCCCAGGCCCAGGGGGCCACACAGATACGCAGTATTTT
CASSPGPGGHTDTQYF
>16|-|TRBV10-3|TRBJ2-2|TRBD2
TGTGCCATCAGCCGGACTAGCGGGAGGGGCGCCGGGGAGCTGTTTTTT
CAISRTSGRGAGELFF
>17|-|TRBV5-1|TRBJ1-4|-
TGCGCCAGCAGCTTGAGTGTGGAAAACAGGAGGAATGAAAAACTGTTTTTT
CASSLSVENRRNEKLFF